What follows are 11 T cell receptor beta chains derived from one specimen sequenced in a study of siplizumab effects on memory and regulatory T cells. Data came from immunoSEQ multiplex PCR; TCRdb stores just in-frame clones and leaves some out. The sample has over 70,000 clones, just under 90% seen once. The sequenced material came from CD4+ T cells sorted from blood. The receptors were gathered from a human donor in good health.

V usage is TRBV19 and J usage is TRBJ2-3; 9 bases align to TRBD2. J lost 6 bases, V lost 7 bases, and 8 bases had no gene match. The CDR3 runs to 14 residues. CDR1 is LNHDA, CDR2 SQIVND, per germline (reference sequence). The CDR3 is CASTAGGPGDTQYF. In nucleotides, the CDR3 is TGTGCCAGTACCGCGGGAGGGCCTGGGGATACGCAGTATTTT.

The V and J genes are TRBV28 and TRBJ2-7, with D perhaps TRBD1 or TRBD2 (6 bases each). This CDR3 has 15 amino acids. The germline V gene encodes CDR1 MDHEN and CDR2 SYDVKM. Trimming cost V 6 bases and J 6 bases, with 21 bases left between them. The CDR3 DNA is TGTGCCAGCAGGTCGGGGGCCCTCGGTGTGGCCGAGCAGTACTTC. Translating it yields CASRSGALGVAEQYF.

For the CDR3, the DNA is TGTGCCAGCAGCCAAGATTTGGCAGGGGGCGATTATGGAAACACCATATATTTT. Protein: CASSQDLAGGDYGNTIYF. V and J are TRBV4-2 and TRBJ1-3; 8 bases line up with TRBD1. This CDR3 comprises 18 residues. CDR1 LGHNA and CDR2 YNFKEQ come from the germline V gene. J was trimmed by 3 bases and V by 0 bases; bases with no gene match: 10.

The rearrangement links TRBV6-5 to TRBJ2-1; the D gene is possibly TRBD2 (5 bases). Germline V gene lookup returns CDR1 MNHEY and CDR2 SVGAGI. There are 14 residues in the CDR3. V lost 0 bases and J 8 bases, leaving 11 bases between the germline ends. In nucleotides, the CDR3 is TGTGCCAGCAGTTACTCCCCGGACTTGTATGAGCAGTTCTTC. Translated: CASSYSPDLYEQFF.

The gene calls are TRBV18 and TRBJ2-3; the D gene is possibly TRBD2 (6 bases). Between the trimmed V and J ends, which lost 0 bases and 3 bases, there was a span of 7 bases. Germline V gives CDR1 KGHSH, CDR2 LQKENI. The CDR3 is 14 residues long. The CDR3 loop is CASSPPGGTDTQYF. The CDR3 bases are TGTGCCAGCTCACCACCCGGGGGAACAGATACGCAGTATTTT.

CDR3 protein: CASSITETYEQYF. The CDR3 DNA is TGTGCCAGTAGTATTACAGAGACCTACGAGCAGTACTTC. The J gene is TRBJ2-7, the V gene TRBV19; D is unresolved. The ends were cut back, 3 bases at V and 2 bases at J, with 8 bases in the middle. CDR3 length: 13 amino acids. CDR1 and CDR2 from the germline V gene are LNHDA and SQIVND (reference sequence).

V usage is TRBV11-3 and J usage is TRBJ1-1; 9 bases align to TRBD1. Germline V gives CDR1 SGHNT, CDR2 YENEEA. The CDR3 covers 15 residues. V shed 3 bases, J shed 7 bases, and the junction held 9 bases outside the gene matches. CDR3: CASSLGLTGGFEAFF. Written as DNA, the CDR3 is TGTGCCAGCAGCTTGGGGTTGACAGGGGGGTTTGAAGCTTTCTTT.

The chain is built from TRBV11-3 and TRBJ2-2; possible D gene TRBD1, 6 bases. The CDR3 sequence is 16 residues long. The V and J ends lost 1 base and 2 bases respectively, with 11 bases between them. Germline-derived CDR1 and CDR2 are SGHNT and YENEEA. CDR3 nucleotides: TGTGCCAGCAGCTTAGGTGGGACACCTAACACCGGGGAGCTGTTTTTT. This codes for CASSLGGTPNTGELFF.

The chain has TRBV28 and TRBJ2-1; D is undetermined. The germline gives CDR1 MDHEN, CDR2 SYDVKM. The CDR3 covers 14 residues. V was cut by 2 bases and J by 6 bases, with 11 bases left in between. The CDR3 DNA reads TGTGCCAGCAGTTTACACGGAGATATCAATGAGCAGTTCTTC. Translating it yields CASSLHGDINEQFF.

The chain is built from TRBV6-1 and TRBJ2-3; 7 bases align to TRBD1. This CDR3 spans 14 amino acids. With 2 bases clipped from V and 10 bases from J, the junction kept 9 bases outside the gene matches. The germline V gene has CDR1 MNHNS and CDR2 SASEGT. Written as DNA, the CDR3 is TGTGCCAGCAGTGAAAGGGAAGTCACAGGGGCGCAGTATTTT. This gives the protein CASSEREVTGAQYF.

This chain connects TRBV7-3 to TRBJ1-1; unclear D gene. Deletions cut 1 base from V and 2 bases from J, with 5 bases between. The V gene's germline CDR1 is SGHTA and CDR2 FQGTGA. The CDR3 is 13 residues long. DNA for the CDR3: TGTGCCAGCAGCTTAATGGCCAACACTGAAGCTTTCTTT. This codes for CASSLMANTEAFF.